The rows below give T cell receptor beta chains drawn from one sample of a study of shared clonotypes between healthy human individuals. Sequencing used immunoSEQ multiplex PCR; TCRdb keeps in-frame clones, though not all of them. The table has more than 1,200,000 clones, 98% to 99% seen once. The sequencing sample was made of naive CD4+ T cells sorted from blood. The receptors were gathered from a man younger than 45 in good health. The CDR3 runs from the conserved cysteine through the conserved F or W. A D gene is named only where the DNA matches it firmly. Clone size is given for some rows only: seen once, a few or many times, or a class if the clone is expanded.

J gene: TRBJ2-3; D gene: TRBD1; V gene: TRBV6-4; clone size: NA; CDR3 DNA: TGTGCCACCACCCACAGGGGGCCGTTCACAGATACGCAGTATTTT; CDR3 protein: CATTHRGPFTDTQYF
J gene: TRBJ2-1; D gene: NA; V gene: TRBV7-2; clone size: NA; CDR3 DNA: TGTGCCAGCAGCGCAAGGAATGAGCAGTTCTTC; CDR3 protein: CASSARNEQFF
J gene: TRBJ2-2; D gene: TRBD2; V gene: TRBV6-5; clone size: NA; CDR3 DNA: TGTGCCAGCAGTTTTCCGATAGCGGGGAACACCGGGGAGCTGTTTTTT; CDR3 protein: CASSFPIAGNTGELFF
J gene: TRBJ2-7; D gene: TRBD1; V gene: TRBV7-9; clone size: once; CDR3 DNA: TGTGCCAGCAGCTCAAAGGACAGGCGAACCTACGAGCAGTACTTC; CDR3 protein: CASSSKDRRTYEQYF
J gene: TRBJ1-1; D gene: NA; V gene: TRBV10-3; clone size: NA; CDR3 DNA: TGTGCCATCAGTGAGAAGGGGATGAACACTGAAGCTTTCTTT; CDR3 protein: CAISEKGMNTEAFF
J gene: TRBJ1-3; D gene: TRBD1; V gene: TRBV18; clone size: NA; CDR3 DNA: TGTGCCAGCTCACCACTCGGGACAGGGACCACCATATATTTT; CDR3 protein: CASSPLGTGTTIYF
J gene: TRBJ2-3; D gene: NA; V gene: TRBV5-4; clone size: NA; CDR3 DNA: TGTGCCAGCAGCTTGCGGGGTCAGAACACAGATACGCAGTATTTT; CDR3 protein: CASSLRGQNTDTQYF
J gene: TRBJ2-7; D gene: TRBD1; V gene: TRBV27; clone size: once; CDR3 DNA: TGTGCCAGCAGTTTTGACAGGGTTGGAGTCTACGAGCAGTACTTC; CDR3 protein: CASSFDRVGVYEQYF
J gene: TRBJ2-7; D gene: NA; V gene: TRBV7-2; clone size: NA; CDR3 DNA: TGTGCCAGCAGCATCCGGGATCACTCCTACGAGCAGTACTTC; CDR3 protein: CASSIRDHSYEQYF
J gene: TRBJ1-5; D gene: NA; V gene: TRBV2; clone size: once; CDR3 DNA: TGTGCCAGCACCCTATGGGGGAGCAATCAGCCCCAGCATTTT; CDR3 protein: CASTLWGSNQPQHF
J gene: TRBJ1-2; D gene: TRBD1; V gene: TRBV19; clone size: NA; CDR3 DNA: TGTGCCAGTGCGAAACAGGGGACGTCTAACTATGGCTACACCTTC; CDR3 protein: CASAKQGTSNYGYTF
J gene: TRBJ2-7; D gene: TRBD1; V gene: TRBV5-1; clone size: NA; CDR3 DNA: TGCGCCAGCAGCTTGGGGATAGGACAGGGTTACGAGCAGTACTTC; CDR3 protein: CASSLGIGQGYEQYF
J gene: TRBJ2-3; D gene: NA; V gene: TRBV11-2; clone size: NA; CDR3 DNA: TGTGCCAGCAGCTTAGAGGGAGTTTATGATACGCAGTATTTT; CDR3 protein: CASSLEGVYDTQYF
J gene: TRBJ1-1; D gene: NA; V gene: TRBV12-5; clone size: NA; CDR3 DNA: TGTGCTAGTGGCACCAGGACAGACACTGAAGCTTTCTTT; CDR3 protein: CASGTRTDTEAFF
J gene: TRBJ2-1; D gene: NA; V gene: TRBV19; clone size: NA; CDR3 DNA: TGTGCCAGTAGTGCAGTGTCCTACAATGAGCAGTTCTTC; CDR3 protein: CASSAVSYNEQFF
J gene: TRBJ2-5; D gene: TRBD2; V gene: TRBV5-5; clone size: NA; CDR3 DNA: TGTGCCAGCAGCTTGACTAGCGGGAGAGAGACCCAGTACTTC; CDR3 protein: CASSLTSGRETQYF
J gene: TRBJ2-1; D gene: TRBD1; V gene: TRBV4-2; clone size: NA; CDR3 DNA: TGTGCCAGCAGCCAAGAGAGAACAGGGGAGTTTGAGCAGTTCTTC; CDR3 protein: CASSQERTGEFEQFF
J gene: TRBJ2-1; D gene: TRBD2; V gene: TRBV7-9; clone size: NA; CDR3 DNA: TGTGCCAGCAGCTTCAAGCGGGAGGGCTTCTCCTACAATGAGCAGTTCTTC; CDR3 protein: CASSFKREGFSYNEQFF
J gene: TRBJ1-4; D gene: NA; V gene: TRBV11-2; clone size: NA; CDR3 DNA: TGTGCCAGCAGCTTGGGGGGACAAAGTGCAACTAATGAAAAACTGTTTTTT; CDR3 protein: CASSLGGQSATNEKLFF
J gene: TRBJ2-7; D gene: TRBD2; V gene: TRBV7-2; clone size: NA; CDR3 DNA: TGTGCCAGCAGCCCGCAGACTAGCGGGTTCGAGCAGTACTTC; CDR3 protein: CASSPQTSGFEQYF
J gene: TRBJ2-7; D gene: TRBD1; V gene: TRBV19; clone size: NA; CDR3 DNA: TGTGCCAGTAGTGACTCCGGGACAGCAAGCTCCTACGAGCAGTACTTC; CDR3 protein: CASSDSGTASSYEQYF
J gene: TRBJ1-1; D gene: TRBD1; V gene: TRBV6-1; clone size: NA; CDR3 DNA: TGTGCCAGCAGTGAAGCGAATAGACAGGGGATATTGGGTGGCCCCTCTGAAGCTTTCTTT; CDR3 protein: CASSEANRQGILGGPSEAFF
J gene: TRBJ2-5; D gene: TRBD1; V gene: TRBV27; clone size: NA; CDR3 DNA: TGTGCCAGCAGTCTATTTGCCCTAGGCAGGGGGCAAGAGACCCAGTACTTC; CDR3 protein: CASSLFALGRGQETQYF
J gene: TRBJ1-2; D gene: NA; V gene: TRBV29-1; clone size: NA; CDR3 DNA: TGCAGCGTCGGGGAGGGATATGGCTACACCTTC; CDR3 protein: CSVGEGYGYTF
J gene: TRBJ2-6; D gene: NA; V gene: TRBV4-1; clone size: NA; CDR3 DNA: TGCGCCAGCAGCCAAGAAAGGCCTGGGGCCAACGTCCTGACTTTC; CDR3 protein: CASSQERPGANVLTF
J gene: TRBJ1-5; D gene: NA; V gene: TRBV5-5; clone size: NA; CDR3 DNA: TGTGCCAGCAGCTTGGGGGCAGTTAGCAATCAGCCCCAGCATTTT; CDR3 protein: CASSLGAVSNQPQHF
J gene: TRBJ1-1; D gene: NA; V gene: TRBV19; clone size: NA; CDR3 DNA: TGTGCCAGTGAGGGACACCACACTGAAGCTTTCTTT; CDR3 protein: CASEGHHTEAFF